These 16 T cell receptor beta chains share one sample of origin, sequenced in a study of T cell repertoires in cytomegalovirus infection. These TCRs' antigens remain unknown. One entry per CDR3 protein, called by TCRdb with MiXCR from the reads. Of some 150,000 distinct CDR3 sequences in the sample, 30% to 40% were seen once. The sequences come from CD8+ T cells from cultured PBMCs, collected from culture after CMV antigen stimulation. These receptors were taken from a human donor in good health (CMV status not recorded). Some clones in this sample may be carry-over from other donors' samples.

Here the CDR3 DNA reads TGTGCCAGTAGTATCGCGGGGGCAAGTTTTTTTACGGAGACCCAGTACTTC. It yields the protein CASSIAGASFFTETQYF. The chain joins TRBV19 to TRBJ2-5; D is perhaps TRBD2 (7 bases). CDR3 length: 17 amino acids. V shed 3 bases and J shed 5 bases, with 22 bases lying between them. CDR1 LNHDA and CDR2 SQIVND come from the germline V gene (reference sequence).

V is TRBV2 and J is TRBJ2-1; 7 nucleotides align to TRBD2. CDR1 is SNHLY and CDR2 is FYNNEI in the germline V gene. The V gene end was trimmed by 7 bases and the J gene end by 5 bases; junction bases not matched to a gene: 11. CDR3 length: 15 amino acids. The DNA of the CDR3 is TGTGCCAGCATCGAGGCGGGGGTTATTAACAATGAGCAGTTCTTC. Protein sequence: CASIEAGVINNEQFF.

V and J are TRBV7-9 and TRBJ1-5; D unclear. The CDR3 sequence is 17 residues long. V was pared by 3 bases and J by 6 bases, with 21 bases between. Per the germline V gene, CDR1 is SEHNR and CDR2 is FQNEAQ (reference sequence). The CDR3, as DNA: TGTGCCAGCAGCTTCCTAAAGGAGGCAGGCGGAAGTCAGCCCCAGCATTTT. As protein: CASSFLKEAGGSQPQHF. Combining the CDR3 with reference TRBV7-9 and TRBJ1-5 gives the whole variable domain DTGVSQNPRHKITKRGQNVTFRCDPISEHNRLYWYRQTLGQGPEFLTYFQNEAQLEKSRLLSDRFSAERPKGSFSTLEIQRTEQGDSAMYLCASSFLKEAGGSQPQHFGDGTRLSIL.

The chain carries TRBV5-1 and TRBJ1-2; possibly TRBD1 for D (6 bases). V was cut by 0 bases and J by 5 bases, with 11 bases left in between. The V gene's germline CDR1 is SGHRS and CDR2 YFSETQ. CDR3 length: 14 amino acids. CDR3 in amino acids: CASSLDRVGYGYTF. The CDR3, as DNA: TGCGCCAGCAGCTTGGACAGGGTCGGATATGGCTACACCTTC. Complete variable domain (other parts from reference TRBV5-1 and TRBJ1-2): KAGVTQTPRYLIKTRGQQVTLSCSPISGHRSVSWYQQTPGQGLQFLFEYFSETQRNKGNFPGRFSGRQFSNSRSEMNVSTLELGDSALYLCASSLDRVGYGYTFGSGTRLTVV.

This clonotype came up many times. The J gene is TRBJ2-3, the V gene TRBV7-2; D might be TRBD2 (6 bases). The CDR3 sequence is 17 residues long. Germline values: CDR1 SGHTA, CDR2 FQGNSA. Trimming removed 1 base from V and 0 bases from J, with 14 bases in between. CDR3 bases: TGTGCCAGCAGCTTAGGGGTAGCGGCCCTTAGCACAGATACGCAGTATTTT. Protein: CASSLGVAALSTDTQYF.

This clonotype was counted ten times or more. CDR3 sequence: CASSQNPNYGYTF. CDR3 in DNA: TGTGCCAGCAGCCAAAACCCAAACTATGGCTACACCTTC. The V and J genes are TRBV2 and TRBJ1-2; D gene ambiguous. Trimming pared 6 bases from V and 2 bases from J, leaving 10 bases between. The CDR3 spans 13 residues. Germline CDR1 SNHLY, CDR2 FYNNEI. Supplemented by reference TRBV2 and TRBJ1-2, the full variable domain reads EPEVTQTPSHQVTQMGQEVILRCVPISNHLYFYWYRQILGQKVEFLVSFYNNEISEKSEIFDDQFSVERPDGSNFTLKIRSTKLEDSAMYFCASSQNPNYGYTFGSGTRLTVV.

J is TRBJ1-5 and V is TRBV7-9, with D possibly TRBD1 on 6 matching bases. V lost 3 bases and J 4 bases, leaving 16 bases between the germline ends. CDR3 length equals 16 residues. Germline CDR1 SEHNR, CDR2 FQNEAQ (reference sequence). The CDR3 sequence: CASSFQDSSLNQPQHF. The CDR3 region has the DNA TGTGCCAGCAGCTTTCAGGACAGTTCTCTTAATCAGCCCCAGCATTTT.

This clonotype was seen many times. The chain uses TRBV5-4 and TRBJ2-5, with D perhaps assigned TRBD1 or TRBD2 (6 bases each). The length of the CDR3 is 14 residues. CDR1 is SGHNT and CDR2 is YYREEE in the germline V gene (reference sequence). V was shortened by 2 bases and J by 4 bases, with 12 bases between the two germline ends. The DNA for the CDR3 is TGTGCCAGCAGCTTAGTAGGGGGGACAGAGACCCAGTACTTC. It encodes CASSLVGGTETQYF. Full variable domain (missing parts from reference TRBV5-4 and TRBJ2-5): ETGVTQSPTHLIKTRGQQVTLRCSSQSGHNTVSWYQQALGQGPQFIFQYYREEENGRGNFPPRFSGLQFPNYSSELNVNALELDDSALYLCASSLVGGTETQYFGPGTRLLVL.

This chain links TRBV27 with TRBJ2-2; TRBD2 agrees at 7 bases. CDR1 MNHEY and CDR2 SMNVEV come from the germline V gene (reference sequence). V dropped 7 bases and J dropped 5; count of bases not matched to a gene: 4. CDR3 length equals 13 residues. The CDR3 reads CASMIGGTGELFF. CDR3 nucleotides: TGTGCCAGCATGATCGGGGGGACCGGGGAGCTGTTTTTT.

The CDR3 sequence: CASGTGIDYGYTF. The CDR3 bases are TGTGCCAGCGGCACAGGGATCGACTATGGCTACACCTTC. The genes are TRBV25-1 and TRBJ1-2, with D possibly matching TRBD1 (6 bases). Germline CDR1 and CDR2: MGHDK and SYGVNS. The ends were cut back, 8 bases at V and 3 bases at J, with 13 bases in the middle. The CDR3 sequence is 13 residues long.

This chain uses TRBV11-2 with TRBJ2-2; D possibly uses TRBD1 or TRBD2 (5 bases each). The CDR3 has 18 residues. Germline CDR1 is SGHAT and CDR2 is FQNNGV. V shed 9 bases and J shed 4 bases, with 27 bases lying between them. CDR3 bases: TGTGCCAGTAGCCGAAAGGCAGGGACCTCAGGTTCCACCGGGGAGCTGTTTTTT. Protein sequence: CASSRKAGTSGSTGELFF.

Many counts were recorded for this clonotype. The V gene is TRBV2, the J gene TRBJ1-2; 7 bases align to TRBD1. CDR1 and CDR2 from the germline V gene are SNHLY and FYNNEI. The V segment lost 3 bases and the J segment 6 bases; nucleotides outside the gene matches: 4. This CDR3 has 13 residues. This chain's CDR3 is CASSDQGGNGYTF. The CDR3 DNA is TGTGCCAGCAGTGACCAGGGGGGAAATGGCTACACCTTC.

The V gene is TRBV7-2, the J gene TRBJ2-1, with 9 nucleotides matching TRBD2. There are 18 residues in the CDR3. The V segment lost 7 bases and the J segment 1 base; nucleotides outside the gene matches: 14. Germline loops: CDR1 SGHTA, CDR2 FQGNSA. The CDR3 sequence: CASIPEAGGGGSYNEQFF. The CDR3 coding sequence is TGTGCCAGCATCCCCGAGGCCGGCGGGGGGGGGTCCTACAATGAGCAGTTCTTC. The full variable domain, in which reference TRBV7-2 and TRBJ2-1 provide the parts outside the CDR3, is GAGVSQSPSNKVTEKGKDVELRCDPISGHTALYWYRQSLGQGLEFLIYFQGNSAPDKSGLPSDRFSAERTGGSVSTLTIQRTQQEDSAVYLCASIPEAGGGGSYNEQFFGPGTRLTVL.

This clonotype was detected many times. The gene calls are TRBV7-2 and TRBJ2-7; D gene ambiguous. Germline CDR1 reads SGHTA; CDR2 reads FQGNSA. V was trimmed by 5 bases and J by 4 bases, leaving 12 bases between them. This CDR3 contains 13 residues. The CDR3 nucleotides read TGTGCCAGCAGCCACAGTGGCGGTTACGAGCAGTACTTC. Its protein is CASSHSGGYEQYF.

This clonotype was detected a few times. CDR3 DNA sequence: TGTGCCAGCAGCCTCGACAGCTATGGCTACACCTTC. Its translation: CASSLDSYGYTF. The chain uses TRBV6-5 and TRBJ1-2, with a tentative D call TRBD1 (5 bases). Germline assignment: CDR1 MNHEY and CDR2 SVGAGI. V was trimmed by 6 bases and J by 4 bases, leaving 9 bases between them. The CDR3 sequence is 12 residues long.

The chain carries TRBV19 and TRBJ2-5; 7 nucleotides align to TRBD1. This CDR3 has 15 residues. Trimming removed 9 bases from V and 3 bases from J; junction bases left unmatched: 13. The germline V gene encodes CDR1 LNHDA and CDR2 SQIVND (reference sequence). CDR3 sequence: CASIGQEDFEETQYF. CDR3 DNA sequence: TGTGCCAGCATTGGACAGGAAGACTTCGAAGAGACCCAGTACTTC.